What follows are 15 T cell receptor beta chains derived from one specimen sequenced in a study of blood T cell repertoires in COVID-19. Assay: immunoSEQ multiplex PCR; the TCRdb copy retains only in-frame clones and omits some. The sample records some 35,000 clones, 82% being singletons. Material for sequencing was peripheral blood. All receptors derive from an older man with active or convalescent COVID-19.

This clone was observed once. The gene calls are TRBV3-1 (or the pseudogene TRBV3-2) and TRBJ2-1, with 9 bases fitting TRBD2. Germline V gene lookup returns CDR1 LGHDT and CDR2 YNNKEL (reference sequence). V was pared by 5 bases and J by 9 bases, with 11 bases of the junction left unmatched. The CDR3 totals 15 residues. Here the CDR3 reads CASSSRASGVGEQFF. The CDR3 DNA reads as TGTGCCAGCAGCTCTCGGGCTAGCGGGGTGGGTGAGCAGTTCTTC.

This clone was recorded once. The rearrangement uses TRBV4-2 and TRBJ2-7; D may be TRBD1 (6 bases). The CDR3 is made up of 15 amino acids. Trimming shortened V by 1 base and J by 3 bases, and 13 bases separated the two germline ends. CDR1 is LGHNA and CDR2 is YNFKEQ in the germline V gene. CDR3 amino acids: CASSQVSSQGYEQYF. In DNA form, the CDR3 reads TGTGCCAGCAGCCAAGTGTCGTCACAGGGCTACGAGCAGTACTTC.

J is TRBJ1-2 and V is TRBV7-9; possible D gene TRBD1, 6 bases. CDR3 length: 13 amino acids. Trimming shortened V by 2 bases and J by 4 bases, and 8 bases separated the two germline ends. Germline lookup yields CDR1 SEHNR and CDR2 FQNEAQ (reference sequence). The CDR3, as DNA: TGTGCCAGCAGCTTAACGACAGGCTATGGCTACACCTTC. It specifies CASSLTTGYGYTF.

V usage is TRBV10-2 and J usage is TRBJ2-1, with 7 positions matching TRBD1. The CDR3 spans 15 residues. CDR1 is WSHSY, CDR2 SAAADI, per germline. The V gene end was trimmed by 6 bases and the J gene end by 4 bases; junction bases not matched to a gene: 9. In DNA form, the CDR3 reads TGCGCCAGCAGCGACTACCGGGACAGTTACAATGAGCAGTTCTTC. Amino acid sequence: CASSDYRDSYNEQFF.

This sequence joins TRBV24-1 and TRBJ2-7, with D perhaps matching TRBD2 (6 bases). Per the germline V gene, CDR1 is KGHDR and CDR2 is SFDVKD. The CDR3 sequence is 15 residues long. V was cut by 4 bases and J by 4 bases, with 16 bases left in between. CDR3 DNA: TGTGCCACCAGTGAGCCGGAGGGAACAGATTACGAGCAGTACTTC. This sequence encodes CATSEPEGTDYEQYF.

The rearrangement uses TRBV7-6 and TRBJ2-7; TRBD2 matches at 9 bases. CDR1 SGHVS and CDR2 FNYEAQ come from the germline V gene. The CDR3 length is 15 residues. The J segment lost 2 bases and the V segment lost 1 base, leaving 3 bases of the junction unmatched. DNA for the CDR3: TGTGCCAGCAGCTTAGTTGCGGGAGGGCCCTACGAGCAGTACTTC. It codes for CASSLVAGGPYEQYF.

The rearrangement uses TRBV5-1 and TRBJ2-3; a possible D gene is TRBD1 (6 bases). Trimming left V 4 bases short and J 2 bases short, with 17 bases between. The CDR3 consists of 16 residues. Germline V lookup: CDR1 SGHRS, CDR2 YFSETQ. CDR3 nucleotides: TGCGCCAGCAGCCCGGGGACATTTCCTCCCACAGATACGCAGTATTTT. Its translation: CASSPGTFPPTDTQYF.

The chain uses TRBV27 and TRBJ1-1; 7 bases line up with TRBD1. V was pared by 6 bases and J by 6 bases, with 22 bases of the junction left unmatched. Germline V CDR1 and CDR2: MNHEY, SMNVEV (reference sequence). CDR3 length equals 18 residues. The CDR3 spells CASSPITGAKSQAAEAFF. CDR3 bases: TGTGCCAGCAGCCCCATCACAGGGGCCAAGTCTCAGGCGGCTGAAGCTTTCTTT.

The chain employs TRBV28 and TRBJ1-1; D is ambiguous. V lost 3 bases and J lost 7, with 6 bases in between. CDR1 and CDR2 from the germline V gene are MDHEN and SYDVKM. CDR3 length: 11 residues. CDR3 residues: CASSFRFEAFF. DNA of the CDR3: TGTGCCAGCAGTTTTCGGTTTGAAGCTTTCTTT.

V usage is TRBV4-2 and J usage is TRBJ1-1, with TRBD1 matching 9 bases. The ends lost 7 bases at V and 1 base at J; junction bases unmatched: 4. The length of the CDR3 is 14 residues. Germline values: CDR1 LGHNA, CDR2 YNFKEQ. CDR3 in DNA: TGTGCCAGCACCGGGACAGGGAGGAACACTGAAGCTTTCTTT. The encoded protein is CASTGTGRNTEAFF.

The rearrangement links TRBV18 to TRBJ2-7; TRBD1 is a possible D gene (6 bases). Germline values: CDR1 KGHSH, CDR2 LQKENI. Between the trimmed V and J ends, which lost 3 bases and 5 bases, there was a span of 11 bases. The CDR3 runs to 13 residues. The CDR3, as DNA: TGTGCCAGCTCACCGGGACACCAGGACGAGCAGTACTTC. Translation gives CASSPGHQDEQYF.

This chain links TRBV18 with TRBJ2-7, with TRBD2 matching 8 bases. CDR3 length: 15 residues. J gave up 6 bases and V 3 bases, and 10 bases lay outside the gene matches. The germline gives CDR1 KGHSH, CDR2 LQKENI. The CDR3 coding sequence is TGTGCCAGCTCACCCATAGCGGGATCCCGGCTCGAGCAGTACTTC. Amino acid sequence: CASSPIAGSRLEQYF. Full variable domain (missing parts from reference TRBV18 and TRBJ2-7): NAGVMQNPRHLVRRRGQEARLRCSPMKGHSHVYWYRQLPEEGLKFMVYLQKENIIDESGMPKERFSAEFPKEGPSILRIQQVVRGDSAAYFCASSPIAGSRLEQYFGPGTRLTVT.

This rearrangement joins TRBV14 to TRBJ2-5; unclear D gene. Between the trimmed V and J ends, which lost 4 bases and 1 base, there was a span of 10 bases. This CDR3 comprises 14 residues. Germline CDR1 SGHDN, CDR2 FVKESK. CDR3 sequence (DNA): TGTGCCAGCAGCCTCTTTCCGAGCCAAGAGACCCAGTACTTC. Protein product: CASSLFPSQETQYF.

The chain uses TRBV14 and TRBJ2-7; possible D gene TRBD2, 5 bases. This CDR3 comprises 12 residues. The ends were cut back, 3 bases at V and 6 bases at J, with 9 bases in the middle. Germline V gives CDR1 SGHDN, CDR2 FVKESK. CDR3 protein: CASSQNEGEQYF. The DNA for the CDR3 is TGTGCCAGCAGCCAGAATGAGGGCGAGCAGTACTTC. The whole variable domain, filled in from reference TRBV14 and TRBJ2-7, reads EAGVTQFPSHSVIEKGQTVTLRCDPISGHDNLYWYRRVMGKEIKFLLHFVKESKQDESGMPNNRFLAERTGGTYSTLKVQPAELEDSGVYFCASSQNEGEQYFGPGTRLTVT.

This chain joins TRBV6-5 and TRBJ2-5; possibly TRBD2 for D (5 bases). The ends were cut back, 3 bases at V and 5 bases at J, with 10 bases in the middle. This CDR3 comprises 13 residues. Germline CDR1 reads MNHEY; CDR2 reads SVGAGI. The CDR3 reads CASSYRGTETQYF. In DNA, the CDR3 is TGTGCCAGCAGTTATCGGGGAACGGAGACCCAGTACTTC.